This TCR beta chain was identified during a study of shared clonotypes between healthy human individuals. Details on this clone: The antigen remains unidentified.

Using immunoSEQ multiplex PCR, the repertoire was profiled, and TCRdb retains in-frame clones only, with some absent. The sample includes approximately 1.5 million clones, under 99% of them seen just once. Regarding the study as a whole: Donor clonotype sharing was expected to depend on sequencing depth.

Germline trimming cut 9 bases from V and 4 bases from J; bases unmatched to any gene: 4. The length of the CDR3 is 13 residues. The V gene's germline CDR1 is MNHEY and CDR2 SVGAGI. The origin of this receptor is a man aged 25-45 years in good health. This rearrangement joins TRBV6-5 to TRBJ2-1; 9 positions match TRBD2. Sequencing was carried out using naive CD4+ T cells sorted from blood. The subset was: CD45RA+ positively selected. The chain's CDR3 is CASRLAEYNEQFF. The CDR3, as DNA: TGTGCCAGTCGACTAGCGGAATACAATGAGCAGTTCTTC.